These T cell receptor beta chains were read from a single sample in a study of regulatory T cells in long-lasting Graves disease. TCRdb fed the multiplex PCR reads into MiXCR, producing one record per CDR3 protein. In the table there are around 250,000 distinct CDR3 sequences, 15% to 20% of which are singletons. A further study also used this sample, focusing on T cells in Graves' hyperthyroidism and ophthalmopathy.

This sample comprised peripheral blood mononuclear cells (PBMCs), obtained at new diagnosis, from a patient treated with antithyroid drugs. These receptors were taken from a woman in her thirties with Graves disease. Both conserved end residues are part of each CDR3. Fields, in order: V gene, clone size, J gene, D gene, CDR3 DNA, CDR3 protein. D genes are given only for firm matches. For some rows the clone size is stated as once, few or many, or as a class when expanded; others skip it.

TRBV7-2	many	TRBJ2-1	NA	TGTGCCAGCAGCACTCCATTGGGGGATGAGCAGTTCTTC	CASSTPLGDEQFF
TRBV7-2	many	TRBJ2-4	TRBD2	TGTGCCAGCAGCTTAAATAGCGGGGTAAACATTCAGTACTTC	CASSLNSGVNIQYF
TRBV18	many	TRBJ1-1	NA	TGTGCCAGCTCACCGGGGGAAACTGAAGCTTTCTTT	CASSPGETEAFF
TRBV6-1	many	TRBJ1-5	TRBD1	TGTGCCAGCACCCTCGACAGGGGAAGAGTCAATCAGCCCCAGCATTTT	CASTLDRGRVNQPQHF
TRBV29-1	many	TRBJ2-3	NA	TGCAGCGCCGGACAGCGAGCTGGCACAGATACGCAGTATTTT	CSAGQRAGTDTQYF
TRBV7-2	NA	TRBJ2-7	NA	TGTGCCAGCAGCCAAGGTGGACCCGAGCAGTACTTC	CASSQGGPEQYF
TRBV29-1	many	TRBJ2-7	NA	TGCAGCGTTGATGGAGACAAGAACTACGAGCAGTACTTC	CSVDGDKNYEQYF
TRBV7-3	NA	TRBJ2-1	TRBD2	TGTGCCAGCAGCAGCCAGTGGGGGGAGAGCGGGAGGGCCGCGCGGGGCAATGAGCAGTTCTTC	CASSSQWGESGRAARGNEQFF
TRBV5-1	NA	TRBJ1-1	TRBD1	TGCGCCAGCAGCCCAGGGGGACAGTTGGTAGACACTGAAGCTTTCTTT	CASSPGGQLVDTEAFF
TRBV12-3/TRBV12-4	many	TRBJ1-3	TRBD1	TGTGCCAGCAGTTTGGGACAGGGAAGGGGCACCATATATTTT	CASSLGQGRGTIYF
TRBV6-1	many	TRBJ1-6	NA	TGTGCCAGCACTCAATCCGGGGGGTATAATTCACCCCTCCACTTT	CASTQSGGYNSPLHF
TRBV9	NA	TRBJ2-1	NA	TGTGCCAGCAGCCCCCAGGGTTTTGAGCAGTTCTTC	CASSPQGFEQFF
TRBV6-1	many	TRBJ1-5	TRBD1	TGTGCCAGCGCGACCGGGACAGTCAATCAGCCCCAGCATTTT	CASATGTVNQPQHF
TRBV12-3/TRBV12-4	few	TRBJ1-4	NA	TGTGCCAGCAGTCCCTCGGACACCCTAGGAGAAAAACTGTTTTTT	CASSPSDTLGEKLFF
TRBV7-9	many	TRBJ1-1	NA	TGTGCCAGCAGCCCCCCCCGGACAGTTTGGGAAGCTTTCTTT	CASSPPRTVWEAFF
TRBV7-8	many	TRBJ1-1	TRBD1	TGTGCCAGCAGCCAACAGGGGCTTGAAGCTTTCTTT	CASSQQGLEAFF
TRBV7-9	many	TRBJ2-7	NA	TGTGCCAGCAGCCCGGGGGTGTTCTACGAGCAGTACTTC	CASSPGVFYEQYF
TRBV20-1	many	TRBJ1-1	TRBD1	TGCAGTGCTTTTACAGGGGAAGGTGAAGCTTTCTTT	CSAFTGEGEAFF
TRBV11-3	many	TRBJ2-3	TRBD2	TGTGCCAGCAGCTTAGATCGGGGGGGAAGGCCGCAGTATTTT	CASSLDRGGRPQYF
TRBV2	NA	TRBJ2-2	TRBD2	TGTGCCAGCACGACTAGCGGGAGTGGCACCGGGGAGCTGTTTTTT	CASTTSGSGTGELFF
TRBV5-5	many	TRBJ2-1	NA	TGTGCCAGCAGCCAAACGAGGCAGGGAGGTCGCAATGAGCAGTTCTTC	CASSQTRQGGRNEQFF
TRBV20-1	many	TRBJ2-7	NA	TGCAGTGCTAGAGGAGCCGACCCCTACGAGCAGTACTTC	CSARGADPYEQYF
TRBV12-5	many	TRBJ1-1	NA	TGTGCTAGTGGTTTGGTAATATCCGGGCGAGCTTTCTTT	CASGLVISGRAFF
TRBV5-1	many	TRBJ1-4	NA	TGTGCCAGCAGCTTGGGGGACTACACGGGTGAAAAACTGTTTTTT	CASSLGDYTGEKLFF
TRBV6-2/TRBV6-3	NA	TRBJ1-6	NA	TGTGCCAGCGGAGGAGCGGGTCTGGGGGACACCGGGCATTCACCCCTCCACTTT	CASGGAGLGDTGHSPLHF
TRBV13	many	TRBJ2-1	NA	TGCGCCAGCAGCTGGACAAGTTCTGAGCAGTTCTTC	CASSWTSSEQFF
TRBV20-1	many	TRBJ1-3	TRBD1	TGCAGTGCTAGTAACAGGGGCGTCGGAAACACCATATATTTT	CSASNRGVGNTIYF
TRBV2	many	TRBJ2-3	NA	TGTGCCAGCACAAGCGGTACGCAGTATTTT	CASTSGTQYF
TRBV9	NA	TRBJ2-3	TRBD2	TGTGCCAGCGGCGTAGTGAGCGGGGGGACATCCGGAGATACGCAGTATTTT	CASGVVSGGTSGDTQYF
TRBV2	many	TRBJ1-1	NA	TGTGCCAGCAGTGACTCCGTCCCGGCGGCAGCTCCTAACACTGAAGCTTTCTTT	CASSDSVPAAAPNTEAFF
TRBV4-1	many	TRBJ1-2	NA	TGCGCCAGCAGCCGGACACCCGCCCTGCAGGGGTATGGCTACACCTTC	CASSRTPALQGYGYTF
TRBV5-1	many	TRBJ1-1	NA	TGCGCCAGCAGCTCTCGGGGGGCCGATACTGAAGCTTTCTTT	CASSSRGADTEAFF